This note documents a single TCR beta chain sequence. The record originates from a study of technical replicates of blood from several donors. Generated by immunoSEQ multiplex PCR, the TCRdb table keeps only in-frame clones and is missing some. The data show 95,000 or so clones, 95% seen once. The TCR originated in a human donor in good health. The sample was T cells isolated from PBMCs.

CDR3 DNA sequence: TGTGCCAGCAGCATTAAAGCAAGCGGGGAGCTGTTTTTT. It is translated as CASSIKASGELFF. This chain uses TRBV9 with TRBJ2-2; D unclear. The CDR3 covers 13 residues. The V end was cut by 4 bases, the J end by 7 bases, with 11 bases between. Germline V gene sequence: CDR1 SGDLS, CDR2 YYNGEE.